Many counts were recorded for the clone carrying this T cell receptor beta chain. These data belong to a study of metastatic and nonmetastatic thyroid tumors. TCRdb ran MiXCR on the PCR reads. Of more than 25,000 clones listed, approximately 7% were seen once; the top ten hold about 41%. CDR3 size: 14 residues. The germline V and J ends were trimmed by 7 bases and 4 bases, with 16 bases remaining between them. The germline V gene has CDR1 SEHNR and CDR2 FQNEAQ (reference sequence). The entire patient cohort was treatment-naive prior to thyroid surgery. This sequence joins TRBV7-9 and TRBJ2-5; D perhaps matches TRBD1 (5 bases). This clonotype was sampled from a female donor with papillary thyroid cancer or a benign thyroid nodule (not recorded which). Some clones in this sample may be carry-over from other donors' samples. Sequences were obtained from blood. The CDR3 region is CASTGRGRGETQYF. The CDR3 DNA sequence: TGTGCCAGCACCGGAAGGGGAAGGGGAGAGACCCAGTACTTC.